These 20 T cell receptor beta chains were sequenced from one sample in a study of follicular helper T cells after annual influenza vaccination. Time point described: 2015-2016 season, pre-vaccination. The table came from immunoSEQ multiplex PCR; TCRdb's copy has only in-frame clones and leaves some out. The sample yields around 6,700 clones, about 81% seen once. Sequences were derived from CXCR5- memory CD4+ T cells sorted from blood, sampled on the day of influenza vaccination. These receptors originate from an adult who received the influenza vaccine.

The chain employs TRBV6-5 and TRBJ2-1; 12 positions agree with TRBD1. Trimming took 1 base from V and 11 from J; bases not matched to a gene: 3. The CDR3 length is 14 residues. Looked up from germline, CDR1 is MNHEY and CDR2 is SVGAGI. The CDR3: CASSYLGTGGQQFF. In nucleotides, the CDR3 is TGTGCCAGCAGTTACTTGGGGACAGGGGGCCAGCAGTTCTTC.

The chain uses TRBV14 and TRBJ1-1; 10 positions match TRBD1. V trimming: 3 bases; J trimming: 10 bases; junction bases outside the gene matches: 2. This CDR3 region has 12 residues. In germline, CDR1 is SGHDN, CDR2 FVKESK. CDR3 protein: CASSQGDRGAFF. CDR3 bases: TGTGCCAGCAGCCAGGGGGACAGGGGAGCTTTCTTT.

The chain is built from TRBV18 and TRBJ2-2; no reliable D call. This CDR3 has 14 amino acids. The germline V gene has CDR1 KGHSH and CDR2 LQKENI. Between the trimmed V and J ends, which lost 1 base and 6 bases, there was a span of 9 bases. Here the CDR3 DNA reads TGTGCCAGCTCACCACTGGTTCAGGCCGGGGAGCTGTTTTTT. It yields the protein CASSPLVQAGELFF.

The V call is TRBV2, the J call TRBJ2-7; TRBD1 aligns across 7 bases. The CDR3 consists of 14 residues. Unmatched junction bases numbered 7, after V lost 7 bases and J lost 1 base. Germline V CDR1 and CDR2: SNHLY, FYNNEI. The chain's CDR3 is CASILTGPSYEQYF. The CDR3 DNA is TGTGCCAGCATATTGACAGGGCCATCCTACGAGCAGTACTTC.

The chain combines TRBV11-2 with TRBJ2-5; the match to TRBD2 covers 9 bases. From germline, CDR1 is SGHAT and CDR2 FQNNGV. Losses at the gene ends were 5 bases for V and 9 bases for J; bases not matched to a gene: 10. The CDR3 extends over 14 amino acids. In nucleotides, the CDR3 is TGTGCCAGCAGCGGGCTAGCGGGAATAGGGGCCCAGTACTTC. Translation gives CASSGLAGIGAQYF.

The rearrangement links TRBV7-9 to TRBJ1-5; 7 bases are shared with TRBD1. The V segment lost 5 bases and the J segment 4 bases; nucleotides outside the gene matches: 5. The CDR3 contains 14 residues. The V gene's germline CDR1 is SEHNR and CDR2 FQNEAQ (reference sequence). The CDR3 region is CASSPQGGNQPQHF. The CDR3 DNA reads as TGTGCCAGCAGCCCCCAGGGGGGGAATCAGCCCCAGCATTTT.

J is TRBJ2-7 and V is TRBV6-5; TRBD1 matches at 9 bases. The CDR3 is made up of 14 amino acids. Losses at the gene ends were 5 bases for V and 8 bases for J; bases not matched to a gene: 10. Germline-derived CDR1 and CDR2 are MNHEY and SVGAGI. This CDR3 is CASSGPGQGTKQYF. Here the CDR3 DNA reads TGTGCCAGCAGTGGTCCGGGACAGGGTACGAAGCAGTACTTC.

J is TRBJ2-3 and V is TRBV7-9; tentatively, D is TRBD1 or TRBD2 (5 bases each). Germline V gene lookup returns CDR1 SEHNR and CDR2 FQNEAQ (reference sequence). The V end was cut by 5 bases, the J end by 4 bases, with 13 bases between. CDR3 length: 14 amino acids. CDR3 region: CASSRDVGADTQYF. In DNA, the CDR3 is TGTGCCAGCAGCCGGGATGTAGGGGCAGATACGCAGTATTTT.

The chain combines TRBV12-1 with TRBJ2-7. TRBV12-1 is termed a pseudogene. The CDR3 loop spans 16 amino acids. The CDR3 nucleotides are TGTGCCAGCAGCTTTGGGATTTTCGGGGGCACCTACGAGCAGTACTTC. This translates into CASSFGIFGGTYEQYF.

The rearrangement links TRBV11-2 to TRBJ2-7; D is uncertain. Trimming took 3 bases from V and 1 from J, leaving 7 bases between them. This CDR3 comprises 13 residues. The germline V gene encodes CDR1 SGHAT and CDR2 FQNNGV. This CDR3 reads CASSFGGSYEQYF. Here the CDR3 DNA reads TGTGCCAGCAGCTTTGGCGGTTCCTACGAGCAGTACTTC.

The chain carries TRBV7-9 and TRBJ1-1; TRBD1 is a possible D gene (5 bases). CDR1 and CDR2 (germline): SEHNR, FQNEAQ (reference sequence). The V and J ends lost 5 bases and 1 base respectively, with 8 bases between them. The CDR3 runs 13 residues. In nucleotides, the CDR3 is TGTGCCAGCAGCCGGGACTCGAACACTGAAGCTTTCTTT. Its protein product is CASSRDSNTEAFF. Together with reference TRBV7-9 and TRBJ1-1, the CDR3 gives the full variable domain: DTGVSQNPRHKITKRGQNVTFRCDPISEHNRLYWYRQTLGQGPEFLTYFQNEAQLEKSRLLSDRFSAERPKGSFSTLEIQRTEQGDSAMYLCASSRDSNTEAFFGQGTRLTVV.

The V gene is TRBV6-5, the J gene TRBJ2-6; D is ambiguous. Trimming took 0 bases from V and 3 from J, leaving 0 bases between them. Germline CDR1 MNHEY, CDR2 SVGAGI. CDR3 length: 13 residues. The CDR3 region is CASSYSGANVLTF. CDR3 sequence (DNA): TGTGCCAGCAGTTACTCTGGGGCCAACGTCCTGACTTTC.

The CDR3 DNA reads as TGTGCCAGCAGCTTACCCCGCGCAGGGAACACCGGGGAGCTGTTTTTT. Its protein is CASSLPRAGNTGELFF. The chain employs TRBV7-9 and TRBJ2-2, with D unresolved. Germline V lookup: CDR1 SEHNR, CDR2 FQNEAQ (reference sequence). This CDR3 comprises 16 residues. Trimming left V 2 bases short and J 1 base short, with 11 bases between. The entire variable domain, with the rest obtained from reference TRBV7-9 and TRBJ2-2, is as follows: DTGVSQNPRHKITKRGQNVTFRCDPISEHNRLYWYRQTLGQGPEFLTYFQNEAQLEKSRLLSDRFSAERPKGSFSTLEIQRTEQGDSAMYLCASSLPRAGNTGELFFGEGSRLTVL.

CDR3: CASSLGTSGGGADTQYF. The DNA for the CDR3 is TGCGCCAGCAGCTTAGGGACTAGCGGGGGAGGGGCAGATACGCAGTATTTT. The chain carries TRBV5-1 and TRBJ2-3; 14 bases match TRBD2. The V and J ends lost 2 bases and 4 bases, in that order; junction bases with no gene match: 6. The germline gives CDR1 SGHRS, CDR2 YFSETQ. This CDR3 is 17 amino acids long. The full variable domain, rest sourced from reference TRBV5-1 and TRBJ2-3, is KAGVTQTPRYLIKTRGQQVTLSCSPISGHRSVSWYQQTPGQGLQFLFEYFSETQRNKGNFPGRFSGRQFSNSRSEMNVSTLELGDSALYLCASSLGTSGGGADTQYFGPGTRLTVL.

The chain employs TRBV4-1 and TRBJ2-5; TRBD2 aligns across 11 bases. The CDR3 extends over 15 amino acids. V lost 1 base to trimming and J lost 5 bases; unmatched junction nucleotides: 3. Looked up from germline, CDR1 is MGHRA and CDR2 is YSYEKL. CDR3 sequence reads: CASSQARTSGETQYF. CDR3 bases: TGCGCCAGCAGCCAAGCCCGGACTAGCGGGGAGACCCAGTACTTC.

The chain is built from TRBV13 and TRBJ1-1; D is possibly TRBD1 (5 bases). CDR3 length equals 15 residues. V was pared by 4 bases and J by 1 base, with 13 bases between. Germline CDR1 and CDR2: PRHDT and FYEKMQ (reference sequence). In DNA, the CDR3 is TGTGCCAGCAGCTCCCCCCCCCAGGGGAACACTGAAGCTTTCTTT. This translates into CASSSPPQGNTEAFF.

This CDR3 reads CASSVGQGANTQYF. The CDR3 DNA sequence: TGTGCCAGCAGCGTGGGGCAGGGGGCGAATACGCAGTATTTT. V and J are TRBV9 and TRBJ2-3; 8 nucleotides line up with TRBD1. The CDR3 consists of 14 residues. Germline assignment: CDR1 SGDLS and CDR2 YYNGEE. With 2 bases clipped from V and 7 bases from J, the junction kept 6 bases outside the gene matches.

The genes are TRBV6-1 and TRBJ1-3; the D gene is possibly TRBD1 (5 bases). The CDR3 covers 16 residues. Trimming pared 3 bases from V and 0 bases from J, leaving 12 bases between. Looked up from germline, CDR1 is MNHNS and CDR2 is SASEGT. The CDR3 protein is CASSDPRGVSGNTIYF. CDR3 nucleotide sequence: TGTGCCAGCAGTGACCCACGGGGGGTCTCTGGAAACACCATATATTTT.

The V call is TRBV18, the J call TRBJ2-7; D is unresolved. V was pared by 6 bases and J by 2 bases, with 11 bases between. The CDR3 extends over 13 amino acids. Germline V gives CDR1 KGHSH, CDR2 LQKENI. The CDR3 protein is CASSPAVAYEQYF. CDR3 in DNA: TGTGCCAGCTCTCCGGCGGTAGCCTACGAGCAGTACTTC.

This clone was found once. The V and J genes are TRBV5-6 and TRBJ1-2; 8 positions agree with TRBD1. The V segment lost 3 bases and the J segment 5 bases; nucleotides outside the gene matches: 6. Germline V gives CDR1 SGHDT, CDR2 YYEEEE. The CDR3 runs 14 residues. Here the CDR3 reads CASSWGTGKYGYTF. The CDR3 nucleotides are TGTGCCAGCAGCTGGGGGACAGGAAAATATGGCTACACCTTC. The whole variable domain, remainder taken from reference TRBV5-6 and TRBJ1-2, is DAGVTQSPTHLIKTRGQQVTLRCSPKSGHDTVSWYQQALGQGPQFIFQYYEEEERQRGNFPDRFSGHQFPNYSSELNVNALLLGDSALYLCASSWGTGKYGYTFGSGTRLTVV.